The clone carrying this T cell receptor beta chain was seen at least ten times. Its antigen is still unknown. Amplification targeted the TCR beta CDR3 regions, with RNA transcripts as the source material. HTBI primers were used in a first-round RT-PCR, which preceded a second-round multiplex PCR. Via MiXCR, TCRdb re-called the multiplex PCR reads, giving one row per CDR3 protein. Of approximately 480,000 distinct CDR3 sequences detected, about 15% appear once; the ten largest clones hold approximately 9.8%. The data are from a study of Graves' ophthalmopathy and Graves' hyperthyroidism. Study conclusions and caveats: A model built from 13 signatures distinguished ophthalmopathy from stable hyperthyroidism with roughly 90% sensitivity and 70% to 84% specificity.

This sequence originates from a woman younger than 45 with Graves' ophthalmopathy. Sequenced input: blood.

DNA of the CDR3: TGTGCCAGCAGCGAGGAGGGTAACACTGAAGCTTTCTTT. Its protein is CASSEEGNTEAFF. V usage is TRBV6-1 and J usage is TRBJ1-1, with D unclear. CDR3 length: 13 amino acids. V gave up 6 bases and J gave up 2 bases, with 10 bases separating them. CDR1 MNHNS and CDR2 SASEGT come from the germline V gene.